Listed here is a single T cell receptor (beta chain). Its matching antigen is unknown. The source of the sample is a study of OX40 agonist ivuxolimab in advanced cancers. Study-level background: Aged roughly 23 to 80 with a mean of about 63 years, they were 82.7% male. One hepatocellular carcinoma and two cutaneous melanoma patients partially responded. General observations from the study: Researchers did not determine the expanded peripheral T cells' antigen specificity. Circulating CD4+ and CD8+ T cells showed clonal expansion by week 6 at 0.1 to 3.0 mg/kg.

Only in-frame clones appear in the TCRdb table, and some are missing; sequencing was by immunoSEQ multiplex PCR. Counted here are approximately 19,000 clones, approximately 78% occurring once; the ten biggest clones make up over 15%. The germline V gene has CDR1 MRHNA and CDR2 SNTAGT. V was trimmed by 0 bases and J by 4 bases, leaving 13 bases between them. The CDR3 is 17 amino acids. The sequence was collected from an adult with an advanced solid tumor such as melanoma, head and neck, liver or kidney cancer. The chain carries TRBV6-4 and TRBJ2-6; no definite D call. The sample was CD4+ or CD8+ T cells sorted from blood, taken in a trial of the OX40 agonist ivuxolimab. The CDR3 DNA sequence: TGTGCCAGCAGTGACTCGAGTGGGCCGGGCGGGGCCAACGTCCTGACTTTC. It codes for CASSDSSGPGGANVLTF.